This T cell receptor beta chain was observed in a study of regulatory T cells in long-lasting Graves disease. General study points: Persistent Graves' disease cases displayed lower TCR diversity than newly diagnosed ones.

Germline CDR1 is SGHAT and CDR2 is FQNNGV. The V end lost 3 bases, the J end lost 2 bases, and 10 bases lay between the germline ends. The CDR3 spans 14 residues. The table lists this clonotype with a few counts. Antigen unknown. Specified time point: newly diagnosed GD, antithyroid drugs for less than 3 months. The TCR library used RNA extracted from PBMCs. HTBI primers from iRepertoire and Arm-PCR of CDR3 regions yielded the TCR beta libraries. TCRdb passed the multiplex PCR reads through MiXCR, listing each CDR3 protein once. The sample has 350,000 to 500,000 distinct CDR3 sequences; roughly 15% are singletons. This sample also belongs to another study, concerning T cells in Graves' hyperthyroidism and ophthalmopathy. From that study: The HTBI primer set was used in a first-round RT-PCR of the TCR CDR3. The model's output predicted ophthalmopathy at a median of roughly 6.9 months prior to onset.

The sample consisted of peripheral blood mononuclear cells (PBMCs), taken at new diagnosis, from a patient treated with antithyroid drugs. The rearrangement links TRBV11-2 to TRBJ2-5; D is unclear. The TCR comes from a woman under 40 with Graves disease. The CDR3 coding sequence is TGTGCCAGCAGCTTTTGGGGTGTTCAAGAGACCCAGTACTTC. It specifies CASSFWGVQETQYF.